The clone carrying this TCR beta chain was recorded at least ten times. Its antigen is still unknown. The read halts 3 residues ahead of the CDR3 end, with the missing end drawn from the germline J gene. TCRdb keeps only in-frame clones here, not all; method: immunoSEQ multiplex PCR. The profile covers approximately 81,000 clones, none occurring a single time. The CDR3 covers 14 residues. Deletions cut 6 bases from V and 3 bases from J, with 15 bases between. Germline CDR1 reads SGHKS; CDR2 reads YYEKEE (reference sequence). This sample was included in a study of T cell clonality in common variable immunodeficiency. Findings and limits, study-wide: Fewer deletions and N-nucleotide insertions were reportedly seen in common variable immunodeficiency TCR beta sequences.

The chain links TRBV5-5 to TRBJ2-5, with D possibly matching TRBD1 (7 bases). The sequence derives from a person aged 18-70 years in good health. The sample comprised peripheral blood mononuclear cells. CDR3 DNA (partial): TGTGCCAGCAAAGCTCTCAGGGGGGAAGAGACC. It codes for CASKALRGEET. The whole CDR3 protein reads CASKALRGEETQYF.